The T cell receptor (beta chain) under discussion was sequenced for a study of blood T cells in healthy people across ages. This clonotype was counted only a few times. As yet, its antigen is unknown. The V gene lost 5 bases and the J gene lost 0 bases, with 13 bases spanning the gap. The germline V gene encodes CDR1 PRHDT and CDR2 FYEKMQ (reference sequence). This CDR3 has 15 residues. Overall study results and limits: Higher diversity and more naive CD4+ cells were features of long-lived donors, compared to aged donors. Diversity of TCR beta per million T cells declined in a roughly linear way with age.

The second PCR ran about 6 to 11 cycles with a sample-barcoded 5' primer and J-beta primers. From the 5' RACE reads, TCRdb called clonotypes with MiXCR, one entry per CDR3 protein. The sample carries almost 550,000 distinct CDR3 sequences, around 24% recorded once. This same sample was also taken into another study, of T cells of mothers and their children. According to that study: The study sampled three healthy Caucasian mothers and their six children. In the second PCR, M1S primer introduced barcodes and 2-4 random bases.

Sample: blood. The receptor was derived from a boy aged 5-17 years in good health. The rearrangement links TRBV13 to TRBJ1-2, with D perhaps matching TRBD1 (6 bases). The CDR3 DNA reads TGTGCCAGCAGCGGACGGACAGAGGCTAACTATGGCTACACCTTC. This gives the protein CASSGRTEANYGYTF.